These T cell receptor beta chains were read from a single sample in a study of beta chain features in type 1 diabetes. Produced via immunoSEQ multiplex PCR; TCRdb's table is partial and in-frame only. This table has more than 300,000 clones, 8.5% to 10% appearing once. Sequencing used central memory CD4+ T cells from blood. Receptors were obtained from a man between 25 and 39 years old with type 1 diabetes. Each CDR3 is given with its conserved first and last residue. Clone size is stated in some rows and not others, as once, few, many or a class when expanded.

>.|TRBV14
CASSRDRTGTDTQYF
>few|TRBV29-1
CSSTTWGQDLGRDEQFF
>many|TRBV7-9
CASRSIQNTGELFF
>few|TRBV30
CAWSGQSYEQYF
>.|TRBV19
CASSGLAGAVGETQYF
>.|TRBV4-3
CASSQGVSGSGNTEAFF
>many|TRBV2
CASSGYDVLTF
>many|TRBV4-1
CASSQGQGNKNIQYF
>few|TRBV7-8
CASSPSGGRGLYEQYF
>.|TRBV4-3
CASSQDPTPSATQYF
>.|TRBV29-1
CSVAATRTDTQYF
>few|TRBV7-2
CASSLAGEDGYTF
>few|TRBV10-3
CAINPGLGSGYTF
>few|TRBV18
CASSRTPDQETQYF
>.|TRBV30
CAWSVPLAGHFPSEQYF
>many|TRBV5-4
CASSFHLMTGELFF
>few|TRBV5-6
CASSPAATVNTEAFF
>.|TRBV5-4
CASSYRRTDTQYF
>.|TRBV6-5
CANYEQYF
>few|TRBV9
CASSVEAGRTDTQYF
>.|TRBV19
CASDRGQGYSGANVLTF
>many|TRBV2
CASNEAANTGELFF
>.|TRBV5-1
CASSRSPPDRIYGYTF
>few|TRBV29-1
CSVGISNQPQHF
>few|TRBV5-4
CASSRVAGDEQFF
>.|TRBV5-1
CASSLEGARETQYF
>few|TRBV2
CASSEAPNTIYF
>many|TRBV6-4
CASSRDRNPPSYEQYF
>few|TRBV9
CASSGGTAYQPQHF
>few|TRBV10-3
CAISEGTGTDTEAFF
>many|TRBV11-1
CASSEGQGNQPQHF
>.|TRBV11-3
CASSPGITGELFF
>.|TRBV9
CASSVAGSHEQYF
>.|TRBV7-2
CASSFRQGTNEQFF
>few|TRBV7-9
CASSQQNSNQPQHF
>few|TRBV7-9
CASSLDPLETQYF
>.|TRBV6-1
CASNGQGSYEQYF
>few|TRBV7-9
CASSAPGQGIYEQYF
>.|TRBV7-2
CASSHAGDEQYF
>.|TRBV2
CASRYDSQETQYF
>few|TRBV12-5
CAGAGEGSEAFF
>few|TRBV29-1
CSVEEGGMVGTEAFF
>many|TRBV5-1
CASSLALAGVNEQFF
>.|TRBV6-5
CASSGTGTTNTQYF
>.|TRBV30
CAWSQGAATNEKLFF
>.|TRBV6-5
CASSLGLTGQPQHF
>few|TRBV5-6
CASSLFRARGDEQFF
>few|TRBV18
CASSPTAGETQYF
>.|TRBV29-1
CSVGEAGTGNEKLFF